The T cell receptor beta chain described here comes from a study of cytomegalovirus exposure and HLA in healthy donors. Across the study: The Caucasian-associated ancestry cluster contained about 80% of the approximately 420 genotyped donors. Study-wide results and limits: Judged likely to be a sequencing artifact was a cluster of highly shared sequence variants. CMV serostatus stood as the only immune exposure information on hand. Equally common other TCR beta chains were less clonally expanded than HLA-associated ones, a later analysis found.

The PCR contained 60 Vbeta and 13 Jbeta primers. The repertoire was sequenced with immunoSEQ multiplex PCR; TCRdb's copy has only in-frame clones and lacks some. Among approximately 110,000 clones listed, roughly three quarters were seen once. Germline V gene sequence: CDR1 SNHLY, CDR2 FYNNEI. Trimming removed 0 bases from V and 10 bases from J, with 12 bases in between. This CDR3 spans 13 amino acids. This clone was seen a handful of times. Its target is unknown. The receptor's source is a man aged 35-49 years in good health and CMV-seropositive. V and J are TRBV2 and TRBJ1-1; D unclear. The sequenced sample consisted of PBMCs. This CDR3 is CASSEAPLDAAFF. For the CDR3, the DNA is TGTGCCAGCAGTGAAGCGCCCCTAGATGCAGCTTTCTTT.